This T cell receptor beta chain stems from a study of blood T cell repertoires in COVID-19 (dated by TCRdb to about 2020). A note on the overall study: The collaborator samples originated in the United States, Italy and Spain and spanned the acute and convalescent phases of COVID-19. Subjects who had been exposed to COVID-19, were actively infected with it, or had recovered from it provided the deeply sampled blood TCRbeta repertoires that made up the dataset. The repertoires were released in a freely available public database intended as a resource for research on the immune response to SARS-CoV-2. Where HLA class I and class II types were available, the types were taken from metadata supplied by the sample provider, not from assay-based typing. The material from the prospective study consisted of cDNA or gDNA derived from T cells, B-cell-depleted T cells, or PBMCs. The samples were drawn from two sources: the first 160 participants of the ongoing ImmuneRACE study, and over 1,000 subjects contributed by 6 global collaborators. Sample metadata almost always included a de-identified subject ID, COVID-19 status, age in years and sex. Beyond this particular receptor, the publication reports: The quantity of clinical and demographic metadata differed by source and by participant and was supplied without curation.

From its cysteine to its phenylalanine, the CDR3 spans 17 amino acids. Only CDR3 DNA is held: 51 bases, read in frame from base 1. Trimming removed 0 bases from V and 2 bases from J, leaving 15 bases between the germline ends. Reading the germline V gene gives CDR1 MGHRA and CDR2 YSYEKL. TCRbeta CDR3 regions were amplified from genomic DNA by means of the immunoSEQ Assay, a bias-controlled multiplex PCR. From the authors' description of their analysis: Within the assay, amplification of reference gene primers was used to estimate how many nucleated cells each sample contained. To quantify the absolute abundance of each unique TCRbeta CDR3 rearrangement, sequence reads were collapsed and filtered. For each sample, productive Simpson clonality was calculated by taking the square root of Simpson's diversity index across productive rearrangements. Not all clones reach the TCRdb copy of this immuneACCESS table, which keeps in-frame sequences only. Checked studies attribute under half of the gap to unresolved V genes and leave the rest unexplained. That table is the source of V, J and clone size, and D and trimming were worked out from the DNA. Here the sample has about 120,000 clones; around 78% occur a single time. The ten largest clones represent roughly 2% of the sample.

Note on this clone: The specificity of this receptor is unknown. No per-base quality is available; no much larger clone lies one base away.

Collaborating institutions collected whole blood in K2EDTA tubes following their own protocols. For TCRbeta analysis, collaborator samples were shipped as frozen whole blood, as isolated PBMCs, or as DNA extracted from either sample type. Recombination linked TRBV4-1 to TRBJ2-3; TRBD2 is possibly the D segment (5 matching bases). Sequencing used peripheral blood. This sequence originates from a man between 65 and 85 years old with acute or convalescent COVID-19. Read as DNA, the sequence is TGCGCCAGCAGCCAAGATTTTGGTAGCGCCTTCACAGATACGCAGTATTTT. Its product reads: CASSQDFGSAFTDTQYF.